This T cell receptor (beta chain) was captured by sequencing in a study of cytomegalovirus exposure and HLA in healthy donors. TCRdb keeps only in-frame clones here, not all; method: immunoSEQ multiplex PCR. This sample has 68,000 or so clones, with approximately 91% found just once. Germline trimming cut 0 bases from V and 3 bases from J; bases unmatched to any gene: 8. Germline V lookup: CDR1 SGHRS, CDR2 YFSETQ. The CDR3 runs 16 residues. The material sequenced was PBMCs. The source is a man between 18 and 35 years old in good health and CMV-seronegative. The J gene is TRBJ2-5, the V gene TRBV5-1; 7 bases agree with TRBD2. The CDR3 nucleotides read TGCGCCAGCAGCTTGGGAGTTAGCGGGTTTAAAGAGACCCAGTACTTC. Encoded protein: CASSLGVSGFKETQYF.